This T cell receptor (beta chain) was identified during a study of cytomegalovirus exposure and HLA in healthy donors. About the research overall: There were several hundred genotyped donors. Of these, 75% to 85% fell in the genetic ancestry cluster associated with self-reported Caucasian donors.

Study-wide results and limits: A later look showed TCR association rates differing by HLA locus, highest for DRB1 and lowest for HLA-C.

To note about this clone: Its antigen is not identified.

Primers included in the PCR were 60 Vbeta and 13 Jbeta primers. TCRdb's table, derived via immunoSEQ multiplex PCR, lists solely in-frame clones and lacks some. The sample carries about 120,000 clones, 60% to 85% recorded once. The CDR3 covers 19 residues. V lost 2 bases and J lost 4, with 27 bases in between. The TCR was taken from a female donor in good health and CMV-seronegative. Material for sequencing was PBMCs. V usage is TRBV6-7 and J usage is TRBJ2-7; D is possibly TRBD1 (6 bases). TRBV6-7 carries the ORF label, with uncertain function. CDR3 sequence: CASSYDWGHQKKAAYEQYF. DNA for the CDR3: TGTGCCAGCAGTTACGATTGGGGACACCAAAAGAAAGCGGCATACGAGCAGTACTTC.